This T cell receptor (beta chain) was identified in a study of early T cells in non-severe SARS-CoV-2 infection. About the study: It was bulk RNA from unsorted whole blood that was sequenced, and the chains were unpaired. Overall study results and limits: Matches to VDJdb favored anti-spike CD8 responses and missed private and CD4 specificities.

To note about this clonotype: Its antigen is as yet unknown.

Individual cDNA molecules were tagged with unique molecular identifiers. TCRdb reprocessed the 5' RACE reads via MiXCR and lists one record per CDR3 protein. The table lists more than 55,000 distinct CDR3 sequences, 8% to 9% of them singletons, with around 17% in the top ten. V dropped 1 base and J dropped 1 base, with 8 bases sitting between them. From germline, CDR1 is SGHTA and CDR2 FQGNSA. The CDR3 totals 15 residues. This chain connects TRBV7-2 to TRBJ2-1; D remains unclear. Material for sequencing was whole blood. This sequence was found in an adult who was a healthcare worker with PCR-confirmed SARS-CoV-2 infection or an uninfected control (not recorded which). This chain's CDR3 is CASSLVGGSYNEQFF. The CDR3 DNA is TGTGCCAGCAGCTTAGTAGGTGGGTCCTACAATGAGCAGTTCTTC.